This note documents a single T cell receptor beta chain sequence. Its target is not known. This may be a read error: a much more frequent sequence differs by one nucleotide. Via MiXCR, TCRdb re-called the reads, giving one row per CDR3 protein. The sample has 3,000 to 3,500 distinct CDR3 sequences, roughly 14% seen once. The V gene lost 3 bases and the J gene lost 3 bases, with 12 bases spanning the gap. This CDR3 is 15 amino acids long. The V gene's germline CDR1 is MNHNS and CDR2 SASEGT. The data originate from a study of liver allograft versus peripheral blood T cells. Overall study: Within transplanted livers, the T cell receptor repertoires were examined and compared against the repertoires present in the peripheral blood of liver transplant recipients. Whole-study results and caveats: Liver allograft and peripheral blood T cell receptor repertoires reportedly differed.

The clonotype originates from a human patient who had a liver transplant. Some T cells may be transferred from the graft donor. The gene calls are TRBV6-1 and TRBJ1-5; D gene uncertain. The CDR3 is CASSESSALNQPQHF. The CDR3 DNA is TGTGCCAGCAGTGAGTCCTCAGCCCTCAATCAGCCCCAGCATTTT.